One and the same sample provided the 7 T cell receptor beta chains below, sequenced in a study of control samples from healthy donors and cancer patients. Sequenced by immunoSEQ multiplex PCR; TCRdb stores in-frame clones only, minus some. Of tens of thousands of clones in the sample, roughly nine tenths are singletons; the top ten hold around 17%. The sequenced sample consisted of blood. Every receptor here comes from a man aged 50 or older in good health.

This clone appeared once. V usage is TRBV5-8 and J usage is TRBJ1-5; no reliable D call. The CDR3 extends over 17 amino acids. Looked up from germline, CDR1 is SGHTS and CDR2 is YDEGEE. V was shortened by 0 bases and J by 5 bases, with 18 bases between the two germline ends. The CDR3 here is CASSLAIVSSGDQPQHF. The CDR3 coding sequence is TGTGCCAGCAGCTTGGCTATAGTAAGTTCAGGAGATCAGCCCCAGCATTTT.

The V and J genes are TRBV6-4 and TRBJ1-2; D call uncertain. With 4 bases removed from V and 8 bases from J, the gap between germline ends came to 14 bases. The V gene's germline CDR1 is MRHNA and CDR2 SNTAGT. The CDR3 is 13 amino acids. The CDR3 spells CASSVPLPRGYTF. The DNA of the CDR3 is TGTGCCAGCAGTGTCCCCCTGCCCAGGGGCTACACCTTC.

The V call is TRBV20-1, the J call TRBJ1-2, with D hard to call. Trimming left V 5 bases short and J 4 bases short, with 8 bases between. The CDR3 length is 11 residues. Looked up from germline, CDR1 is DFQATT and CDR2 is SNEGSKA (reference sequence). The CDR3 DNA sequence: TGCAGTGCTCGTTCAGGCTATGGCTACACCTTC. It specifies CSARSGYGYTF.

The chain couples TRBV29-1 to TRBJ1-1; D is ambiguous. The V end was cut by 4 bases, the J end by 3 bases, with 6 bases between. CDR3 length: 11 residues. Germline V CDR1 and CDR2: SQVTM, ANQGSEA. CDR3 in DNA: TGCAGCGTTGTCTGGGACACTGAAGCTTTCTTT. Translated, it gives CSVVWDTEAFF.

This chain joins TRBV30 and TRBJ1-2; D is perhaps TRBD1 (6 bases). The V end lost 4 bases, the J end lost 5 bases, and 17 bases lay between the germline ends. This CDR3 region has 14 residues. Germline-derived CDR1 and CDR2 are GTSNPN and SVGIG (reference sequence). The CDR3, as DNA: TGTGCCTGGACGCCCCAGGGGACTGCATATGGCTACACCTTC. Translation: CAWTPQGTAYGYTF.

V is TRBV3-1 (or the pseudogene TRBV3-2) and J is TRBJ1-6, with a possible D match to TRBD1 (5 bases). The V and J ends lost 5 bases and 5 bases respectively, with 16 bases between them. The germline gives CDR1 LGHDT, CDR2 YNNKEL (reference sequence). This CDR3 is 16 amino acids long. The CDR3 nucleotides are TGTGCCAGCAGCGTGGGACGGAGGACGAATAATTCACCCCTCCACTTT. Amino acids: CASSVGRRTNNSPLHF.

The V gene is TRBV29-1, the J gene TRBJ1-1, with D tentatively TRBD1 (6 bases). The germline V gene encodes CDR1 SQVTM and CDR2 ANQGSEA. The germline V and J ends were trimmed by 6 bases and 1 base, with 9 bases remaining between them. The CDR3 totals 12 residues. The CDR3 here is CSVNRANTEAFF. CDR3 bases: TGCAGCGTGAACAGGGCGAACACTGAAGCTTTCTTT.